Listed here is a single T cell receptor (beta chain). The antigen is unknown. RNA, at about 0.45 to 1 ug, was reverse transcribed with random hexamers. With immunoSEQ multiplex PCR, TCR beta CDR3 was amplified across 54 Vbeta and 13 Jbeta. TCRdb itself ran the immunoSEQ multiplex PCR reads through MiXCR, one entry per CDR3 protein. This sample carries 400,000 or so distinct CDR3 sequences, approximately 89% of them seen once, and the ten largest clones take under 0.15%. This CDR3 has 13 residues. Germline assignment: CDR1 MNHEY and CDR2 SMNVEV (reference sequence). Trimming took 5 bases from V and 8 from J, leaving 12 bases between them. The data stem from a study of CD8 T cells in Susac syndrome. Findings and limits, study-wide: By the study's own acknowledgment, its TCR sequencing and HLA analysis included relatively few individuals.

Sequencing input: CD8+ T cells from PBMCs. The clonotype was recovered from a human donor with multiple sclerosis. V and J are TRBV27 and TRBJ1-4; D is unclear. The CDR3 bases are TGTGCCAGCAGTCCCCTCCAACACGAAAAACTGTTTTTT. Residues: CASSPLQHEKLFF.